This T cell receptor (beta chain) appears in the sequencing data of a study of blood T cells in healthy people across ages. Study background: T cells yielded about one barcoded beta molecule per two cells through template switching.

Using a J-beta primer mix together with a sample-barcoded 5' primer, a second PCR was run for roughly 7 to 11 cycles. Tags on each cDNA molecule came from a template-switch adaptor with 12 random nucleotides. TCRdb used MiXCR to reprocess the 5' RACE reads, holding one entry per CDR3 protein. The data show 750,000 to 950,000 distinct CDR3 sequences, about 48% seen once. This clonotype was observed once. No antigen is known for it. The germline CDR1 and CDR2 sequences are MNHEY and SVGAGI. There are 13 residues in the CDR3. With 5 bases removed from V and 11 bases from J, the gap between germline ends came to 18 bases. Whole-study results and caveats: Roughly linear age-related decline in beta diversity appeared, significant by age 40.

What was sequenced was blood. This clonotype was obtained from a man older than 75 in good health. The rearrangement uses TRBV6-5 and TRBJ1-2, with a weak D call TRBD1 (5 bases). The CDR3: CASSTGAYRGYTF. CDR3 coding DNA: TGTGCCAGCAGTACCGGGGCCTACCGGGGTTACACCTTC.